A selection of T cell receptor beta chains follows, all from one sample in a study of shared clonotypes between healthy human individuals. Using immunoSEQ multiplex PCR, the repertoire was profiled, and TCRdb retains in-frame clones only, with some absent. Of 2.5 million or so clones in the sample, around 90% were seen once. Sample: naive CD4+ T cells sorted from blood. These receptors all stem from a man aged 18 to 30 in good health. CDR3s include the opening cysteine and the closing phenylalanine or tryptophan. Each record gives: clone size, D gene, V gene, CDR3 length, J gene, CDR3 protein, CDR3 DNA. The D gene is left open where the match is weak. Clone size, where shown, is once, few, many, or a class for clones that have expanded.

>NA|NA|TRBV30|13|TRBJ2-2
CAWGASSLGELFF
TGTGCCTGGGGGGCCTCCTCTCTCGGGGAGCTGTTTTTT
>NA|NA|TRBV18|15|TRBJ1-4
CASSPSSTAGEKLFF
TGTGCCAGCTCACCCTCTTCGACAGCAGGGGAAAAACTGTTTTTT
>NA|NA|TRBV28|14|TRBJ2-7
CASTSTGPSYEQYF
TGTGCCAGCACCTCGACAGGCCCCTCCTACGAGCAGTACTTC
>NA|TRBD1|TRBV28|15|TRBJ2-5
CASSSGQVDQETQYF
TGTGCCAGCAGTTCGGGACAGGTCGACCAAGAGACCCAGTACTTC
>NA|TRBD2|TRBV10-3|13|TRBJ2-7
CATRTSGPYEQYF
TGTGCCACCAGGACTAGCGGTCCCTACGAGCAGTACTTC
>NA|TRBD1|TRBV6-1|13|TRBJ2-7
CASKRTGGLEQYF
TGTGCCAGCAAAAGAACAGGGGGCCTCGAGCAGTACTTC
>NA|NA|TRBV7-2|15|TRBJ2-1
CASSLETRAYNEQFF
TGTGCCAGCAGCTTAGAAACAAGGGCCTACAATGAGCAGTTCTTC
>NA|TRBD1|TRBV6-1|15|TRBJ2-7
CASSEARQGAHEQYF
TGTGCCAGCAGTGAAGCGCGTCAGGGGGCCCACGAGCAGTACTTC
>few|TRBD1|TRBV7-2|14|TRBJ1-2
CASSFGQGRLGYTF
TGTGCCAGCAGCTTCGGACAGGGGAGGTTAGGCTACACCTTC
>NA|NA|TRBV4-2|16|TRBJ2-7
CASSQDLSLEAYEQYF
TGTGCCAGCAGCCAAGATCTGTCCTTGGAGGCCTACGAGCAGTACTTC
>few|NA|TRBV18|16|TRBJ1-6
CASSPRRGGDNSPLHF
TGTGCCAGCTCACCACGGAGGGGCGGGGATAATTCACCCCTCCACTTT
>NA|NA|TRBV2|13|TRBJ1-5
CASSVWAGQPQHF
TGTGCCAGCAGTGTCTGGGCGGGTCAGCCCCAGCATTTT
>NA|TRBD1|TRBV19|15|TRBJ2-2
CATLPDRGPTGELFF
TGTGCCACCTTACCTGACAGGGGGCCCACCGGGGAGCTGTTTTTT
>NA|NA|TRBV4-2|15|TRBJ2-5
CASSQGYGVGETQYF
TGTGCCAGCAGCCAAGGGTACGGGGTGGGAGAGACCCAGTACTTC
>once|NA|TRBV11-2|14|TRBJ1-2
CASSLVTTGDGYTF
TGTGCCAGCAGCTTAGTTACAACTGGCGATGGCTACACCTTC
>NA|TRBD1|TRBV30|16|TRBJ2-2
CAWGKGQILNTGELFF
TGTGCCTGGGGCAAGGGACAGATCCTTAACACCGGGGAGCTGTTTTTC
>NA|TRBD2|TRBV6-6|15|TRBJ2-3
CASSGLAGVTDTQYF
TGTGCCAGCAGTGGACTAGCGGGAGTAACAGATACGCAGTATTTT
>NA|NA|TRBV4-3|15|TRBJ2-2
CASSHFSGTTGELFF
TGCGCCAGCAGCCATTTTAGCGGAACCACCGGGGAGCTGTTTTTT
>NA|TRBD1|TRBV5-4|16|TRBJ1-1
CASSKGQGQPNTEAFF
TGTGCCAGCAGCAAGGGACAGGGCCAGCCGAACACTGAAGCTTTCTTT
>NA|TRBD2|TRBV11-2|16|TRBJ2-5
CASSLGSGRASETQYF
TGTGCCAGCAGCTTAGGTAGCGGGAGGGCCTCGGAGACCCAGTACTTC
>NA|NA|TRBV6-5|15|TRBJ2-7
CASSGGTSSSYEQYF
TGTGCCAGCAGTGGCGGGACTTCCAGCTCCTACGAGCAGTACTTC
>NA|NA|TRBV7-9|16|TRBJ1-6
CASSLALGNTHSPLHF
TGTGCCAGCAGCTTGGCCTTGGGGAATACCCACTCACCCCTCCACTTT
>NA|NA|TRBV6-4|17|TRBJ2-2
CASSDSRGRENTGELFF
TGTGCCAGCAGTGACTCGAGGGGCAGGGAGAACACCGGGGAGCTGTTTTTT
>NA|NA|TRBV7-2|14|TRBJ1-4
CASSLAWLSEKLFF
TGTGCCAGCAGCTTAGCGTGGTTGAGCGAAAAACTGTTTTTT
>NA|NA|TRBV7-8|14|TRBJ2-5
CASGGDRFQETQYF
TGTGCCAGCGGAGGGGACAGATTTCAAGAGACCCAGTACTTC
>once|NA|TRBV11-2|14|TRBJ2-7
CASSLEVSSYEQYF
TGTGCCAGCAGCTTAGAGGTTAGCTCCTACGAGCAGTACTTC
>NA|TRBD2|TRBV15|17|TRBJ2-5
CATSRDPGTSGTETQYF
TGTGCCACCAGCAGAGATCCCGGGACTAGCGGTACTGAGACCCAGTACTTC
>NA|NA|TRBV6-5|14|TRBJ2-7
CASSPGTLAYEQYF
TGTGCCAGCAGCCCCGGGACGTTAGCCTACGAGCAGTACTTC
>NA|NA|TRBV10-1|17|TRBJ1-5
CASSEHGIADSNQPQHF
TGCGCCAGCAGTGAGCATGGGATAGCCGATAGCAATCAGCCCCAGCATTTT
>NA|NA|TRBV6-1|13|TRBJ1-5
CASSGTDNQPQHF
TGTGCCAGCAGTGGGACAGATAATCAGCCCCAGCATTTT
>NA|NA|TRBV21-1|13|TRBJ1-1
CASPGTRNTEAFF
TGTGCCAGCCCCGGGACGAGGAACACTGAAGCTTTCTTT
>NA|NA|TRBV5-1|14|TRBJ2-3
CASSFLRGGDTQYF
TGCGCCAGCAGCTTTCTCCGGGGTGGAGATACGCAGTATTTT
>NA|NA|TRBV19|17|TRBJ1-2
CASSISQGGLGNYGYTF
TGTGCCAGTAGTATATCCCAGGGTGGCTTGGGGAACTATGGCTACACCTTC
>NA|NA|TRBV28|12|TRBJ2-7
CASGLGSYEQYF
TGTGCCAGCGGCTTGGGTAGCTACGAGCAGTACTTC
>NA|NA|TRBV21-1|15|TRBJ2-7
CASSKALSTAGEQYF
TGTGCCAGCAGCAAAGCGCTTTCGACAGCGGGAGAGCAGTACTTC
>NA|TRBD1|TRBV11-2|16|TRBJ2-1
CASSLLGTGAYNEQFF
TGTGCCAGCAGCTTATTAGGGACAGGGGCCTACAATGAGCAGTTCTTC
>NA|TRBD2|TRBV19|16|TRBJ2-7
CASSRSSGTFSYEQYF
TGTGCCAGTAGTAGGTCTAGCGGGACTTTCTCCTACGAGCAGTACTTC
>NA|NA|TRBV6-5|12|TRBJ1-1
CASSSIGTEAFF
TGTGCCAGCAGCTCGATTGGGACTGAAGCTTTCTTT
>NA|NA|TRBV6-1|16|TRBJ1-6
CASSEAHSNYNSPLHF
TGTGCCAGCAGTGAAGCGCACAGCAATTATAATTCACCCCTCCACTTT
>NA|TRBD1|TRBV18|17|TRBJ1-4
CASSPRQGSATNEKLFF
TGTGCCAGCTCACCGAGACAGGGATCCGCAACTAATGAAAAACTGTTTTTT
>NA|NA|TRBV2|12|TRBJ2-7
CASSMRTGEQYF
TGTGCCAGCAGTATGAGGACGGGGGAGCAGTACTTC
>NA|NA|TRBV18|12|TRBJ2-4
CASSPEGNIQYF
TGTGCCAGCTCACCAGAGGGGAACATTCAGTACTTC
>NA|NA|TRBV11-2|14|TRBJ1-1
CASSLDRASPEAFF
TGTGCCAGCAGCTTAGATCGGGCGTCCCCTGAAGCTTTCTTT
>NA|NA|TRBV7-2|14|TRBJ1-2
CASSYMSNNYGYTF
TGTGCCAGCAGCTATATGTCGAATAACTATGGCTACACCTTC
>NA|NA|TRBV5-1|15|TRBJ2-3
CASSLTGPRTDTQYF
TGCGCCAGCAGCTTGACGGGTCCCCGCACAGATACGCAGTATTTT
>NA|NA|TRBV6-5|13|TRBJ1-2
CASSYRDGYGYTF
TGTGCCAGCAGTTACAGGGACGGCTATGGCTACACCTTC
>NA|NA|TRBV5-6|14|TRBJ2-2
CASTQWGRTGELFF
TGTGCCAGCACCCAATGGGGGCGGACCGGGGAGCTGTTTTTT
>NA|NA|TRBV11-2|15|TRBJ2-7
CASSPLKGSSYEQYF
TGTGCCAGCAGCCCTCTAAAGGGGAGCTCCTACGAGCAGTACTTC
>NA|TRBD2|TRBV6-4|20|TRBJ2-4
CASSDVDAGGPIPTKNIQYF
TGTGCCAGCAGTGACGTCGACGCGGGAGGGCCTATCCCTACCAAAAACATTCAGTACTTC